Below, 21 T cell receptor beta chains from the same sample are listed, as sequenced in a study of blood T cell repertoires in COVID-19. The method was immunoSEQ multiplex PCR; TCRdb's version includes in-frame clones alone and lacks a portion of them. The repertoire has about 260,000 clones, 70% to 90% of them found once; the top ten carry over 3.5%. What was sequenced was peripheral blood. Receptors were obtained from a woman in her 40s with acute or convalescent COVID-19.

The chain links TRBV19 to TRBJ1-2; D unresolved. The CDR3 has 16 residues. V lost 5 bases and J 2 bases, leaving 18 bases between the germline ends. The germline V gene has CDR1 LNHDA and CDR2 SQIVND (reference sequence). The CDR3 region is CASSLPSPTENYGYTF. The CDR3 nucleotides read TGTGCCAGTAGTCTCCCGAGCCCCACGGAGAACTATGGCTACACCTTC.

The chain has TRBV11-2 and TRBJ1-1, with D tentatively TRBD1 (5 bases). The CDR3 extends over 15 amino acids. Between the trimmed V and J ends, which lost 1 base and 4 bases, there was a span of 13 bases. CDR1 is SGHAT, CDR2 FQNNGV, per germline. In DNA form, the CDR3 reads TGTGCCAGCAGCTTAGTCCTCGGGGGTGGCACTGAAGCTTTCTTT. Translated, it gives CASSLVLGGGTEAFF.

The CDR3 sequence is CASRNFRGQSETQYF. Here the CDR3 DNA reads TGTGCCAGCAGGAATTTCAGGGGGCAGAGCGAGACCCAGTACTTC. The chain carries TRBV11-2 and TRBJ2-5; 8 bases map to TRBD1. The CDR3 runs to 15 residues. V lost 6 bases and J lost 5; bases outside the gene matches: 11. Germline CDR1 SGHAT, CDR2 FQNNGV.

V is TRBV7-3 and J is TRBJ2-2, with D unresolved. The CDR3 runs to 14 residues. Germline V gives CDR1 SGHTA, CDR2 FQGTGA. Trimming took off 1 base at V and 4 bases at J, with 7 bases between the two ends. The CDR3 bases are TGTGCCAGCAGCTTAATTGGGCGCACCGGGGAGCTGTTTTTT. Translated: CASSLIGRTGELFF.

The chain employs TRBV6-5 and TRBJ1-2, with D hard to call. This CDR3 spans 12 amino acids. Per the germline V gene, CDR1 is MNHEY and CDR2 is SVGAGI. Trimming cost V 10 bases and J 8 bases, with 17 bases left between them. CDR3 nucleotides: TGTGCCACTACAAGGGTACGGAGGGGCTACACCTTC. This encodes CATTRVRRGYTF.

The J gene is TRBJ2-1, the V gene TRBV27, with 7 bases fitting TRBD1. The CDR3 consists of 16 residues. From germline, CDR1 is MNHEY and CDR2 SMNVEV (reference sequence). The V gene end was trimmed by 8 bases and the J gene end by 0 bases; junction bases not matched to a gene: 10. The CDR3 protein is CASYTRQGRSYNEQFF. The CDR3 DNA sequence: TGTGCCAGCTACACCCGACAGGGCCGCTCCTACAATGAGCAGTTCTTC.

The V gene is TRBV9, the J gene TRBJ2-7; a possible D gene is TRBD2 (6 bases). The CDR3 is 12 amino acids. The V end was cut by 7 bases, the J end by 5 bases, with 13 bases between. Germline assignment: CDR1 SGDLS and CDR2 YYNGEE. CDR3 coding DNA: TGTGCCAGCCCCGCGGCGGGACACGAGCAGTACGTC. Protein product: CASPAAGHEQYV.

This chain links TRBV6-5 with TRBJ1-5; D unclear. Trimming removed 2 bases at V and 6 bases at J, with 5 bases between. CDR1 is MNHEY and CDR2 is SVGAGI in the germline V gene. This CDR3 spans 12 amino acids. The DNA of the CDR3 is TGTGCCAGCAGTTACGAGGGTCAGCCCCAGCATTTT. Translation: CASSYEGQPQHF.

The chain carries TRBV5-1 and TRBJ2-2; 7 positions match TRBD2. The CDR3 loop spans 16 amino acids. Germline V lookup: CDR1 SGHRS, CDR2 YFSETQ. Unmatched junction bases numbered 10, after V lost 5 bases and J lost 3 bases. The CDR3 here is CASSNLLGGDTGELFF. The CDR3 region has the DNA TGCGCCAGCAGTAACCTGCTTGGGGGGGACACCGGGGAGCTGTTTTTT.

The sample holds one count of this clone. This chain uses TRBV21-1 with TRBJ2-7; no check of the table's D call, TRBD2, against the DNA was made. TRBV21-1 is flagged as a pseudogene. The CDR3 length is 17 residues. The CDR3 coding sequence is TGTGCCAGCAGCAGGTTACCGAACGTAAGCGGGAGCTACGAGCAGTACGTC. Translated, it gives CASSRLPNVSGSYEQYV.

The rearrangement uses TRBV6-1 and TRBJ2-1; 13 bases are shared with TRBD2. CDR3 size: 16 residues. V dropped 4 bases and J dropped 4; count of bases not matched to a gene: 4. Germline values: CDR1 MNHNS, CDR2 SASEGT. The CDR3 protein is CASSVLAGGHYNEQFF. In DNA form, the CDR3 reads TGTGCCAGCAGTGTACTAGCGGGGGGGCATTACAATGAGCAGTTCTTC.

This CDR3 is CASSPTSGQNYNEQFF. CDR3 coding DNA: TGTGCCAGCAGCCCTACCTCGGGACAGAATTACAATGAGCAGTTCTTC. This chain links TRBV5-4 with TRBJ2-1, with 7 positions matching TRBD1. This CDR3 region has 16 residues. The J segment lost 4 bases and the V segment lost 4 bases, leaving 11 bases of the junction unmatched. Germline CDR1 and CDR2: SGHNT and YYREEE (reference sequence). Complete variable domain (other parts from reference TRBV5-4 and TRBJ2-1): ETGVTQSPTHLIKTRGQQVTLRCSSQSGHNTVSWYQQALGQGPQFIFQYYREEENGRGNFPPRFSGLQFPNYSSELNVNALELDDSALYLCASSPTSGQNYNEQFFGPGTRLTVL.

The chain links TRBV4-1 to TRBJ1-5, with unresolved D. The CDR3 covers 13 residues. Germline V lookup: CDR1 MGHRA, CDR2 YSYEKL. V gave up 4 bases and J gave up 4 bases, with 8 bases separating them. DNA of the CDR3: TGCGCCAGCAGCCGAGGCCCGAATCAGCCCCAGCATTTT. Its translation: CASSRGPNQPQHF.

The chain links TRBV3-1 (or the pseudogene TRBV3-2) to TRBJ1-2, with 8 bases aligning to TRBD1. The trim removed 2 bases at V and 8 bases at J, leaving 7 bases unmatched. CDR1 and CDR2 (germline): LGHDT, YNNKEL (reference sequence). The CDR3 totals 14 residues. The CDR3 loop is CASSQLQGAGGYTF. In DNA form, the CDR3 reads TGTGCCAGCAGCCAACTGCAGGGGGCAGGAGGCTACACCTTC.

This chain connects TRBV6-4 to TRBJ2-2; D is perhaps TRBD2 (6 bases). Germline V gives CDR1 MRHNA, CDR2 SNTAGT. This CDR3 has 16 residues. V shed 0 bases and J shed 1 base, with 9 bases lying between them. The CDR3 sequence is CASSDSGSGNTGELFF. For the CDR3, the DNA is TGTGCCAGCAGTGACTCAGGTAGCGGGAACACCGGGGAGCTGTTTTTT.

The chain is built from TRBV11-2 and TRBJ1-2; D not resolved. The V and J ends lost 0 bases and 4 bases respectively, with 9 bases between them. There are 14 residues in the CDR3. Germline V gene data show CDR1 as SGHAT and CDR2 as FQNNGV. For the CDR3, the DNA is TGTGCCAGCAGCTTAGATGGGCACATCTATGGCTACACCTTC. Translation gives CASSLDGHIYGYTF. Variable domain in full (rest from reference TRBV11-2 and TRBJ1-2): EAGVAQSPRYKIIEKRQSVAFWCNPISGHATLYWYQQILGQGPKLLIQFQNNGVVDDSQLPKDRFSAERLKGVDSTLKIQPAKLEDSAVYLCASSLDGHIYGYTFGSGTRLTVV.

The chain has TRBV9 and TRBJ1-6; D may be TRBD1 (5 bases). V lost 0 bases to trimming and J lost 6 bases, with 10 bases between them. The CDR3 is 15 residues long. Germline V gene lookup returns CDR1 SGDLS and CDR2 YYNGEE. The CDR3 reads CASSVGQGGNSPLHF. The CDR3 DNA reads as TGTGCCAGCAGCGTAGGTCAGGGAGGTAATTCACCCCTCCACTTT. Together with reference TRBV9 and TRBJ1-6, the CDR3 gives the full variable domain: DSGVTQTPKHLITATGQRVTLRCSPRSGDLSVYWYQQSLDQGLQFLIQYYNGEERAKGNILERFSAQQFPDLHSELNLSSLELGDSALYFCASSVGQGGNSPLHFGNGTRLTVT.

The chain carries TRBV7-8 and TRBJ1-2; the match to TRBD1 covers 8 bases. The CDR3 totals 17 residues. Germline CDR1 is SGHVS and CDR2 is FQNEAQ. Losses at the gene ends were 4 bases for V and 4 bases for J; bases not matched to a gene: 14. CDR3 in DNA: TGTGCCAGCAGCTCAGCGTCAGGGGGCACCCATCTCTATGGCTACACCTTC. Encoded protein: CASSSASGGTHLYGYTF.

This sequence joins TRBV19 and TRBJ1-2, with 7 bases that match TRBD1. Germline V CDR1 and CDR2: LNHDA, SQIVND (reference sequence). V shed 11 bases and J 0 bases; nucleotides not matched to a gene: 12. The CDR3 covers 15 residues. CDR3 DNA: TGTGCCGCCCAGGGACAGATATTTTCTAACTATGGCTACACCTTC. Its protein product is CAAQGQIFSNYGYTF.

In the case of this clone: The identical CDR3 is also encoded by other nucleotide sequences in the sample. J is TRBJ1-1 and V is TRBV29-1; D gene uncertain. Trimming removed 4 bases from V and 1 base from J, with 10 bases in between. CDR1 and CDR2 (germline): SQVTM, ANQGSEA. The CDR3 totals 13 residues. The chain's CDR3 is CSVVAGGNTEAFF. The CDR3 DNA sequence: TGCAGCGTTGTGGCAGGAGGGAACACTGAAGCTTTCTTT. Full variable domain (outside the CDR3, taken from reference TRBV29-1 and TRBJ1-1): SAVISQKPSRDICQRGTSLTIQCQVDSQVTMMFWYRQQPGQSLTLIATANQGSEATYESGFVIDKFPISRPNLTFSTLTVSNMSPEDSSIYLCSVVAGGNTEAFFGQGTRLTVV.

The CDR3 DNA sequence: TGTGCCATCGGGGGGGACGGGTATGGCTACACCTTC. Amino acid sequence: CAIGGDGYGYTF. The genes are TRBV10-3 and TRBJ1-2, with D possibly being TRBD1 (5 bases). The CDR3 length is 12 residues. V gave up 8 bases and J gave up 5 bases, with 12 bases separating them. Germline assignment: CDR1 ENHRY and CDR2 SYGVKD.